This T cell receptor (beta chain) was recorded in a study of human T cells and chemical hapten exposure. This clonotype was seen repeatedly, ten times or more. Within the library, unique molecular identifiers were attached to each individual cDNA molecule. TCRdb redid the calling of the RACE reads with MiXCR, one entry per CDR3 protein. This table holds some 94,000 distinct CDR3 sequences, over 10% found once. Time point indicated: patch test 1, 2 weeks after DPC sensitization. As to treatment: therapeutic diphenylcyclopropenone sensitization with weekly scalp DPC. The V gene's germline CDR1 is SGHVS and CDR2 FNYEAQ. Trimming left V 2 bases short and J 4 bases short, with 9 bases between. CDR3 length equals 14 residues.

This TCR was sampled from a woman between 40 and 50 years old with alopecia areata. Some clones in this sample may be carry-over from other donors' samples. This specimen consisted of whole blood, obtained in connection with sensitization to the hapten diphenylcyclopropenone (DPC). The rearrangement joins TRBV7-6 to TRBJ2-1, with a weak D call TRBD2 (5 bases). The CDR3 protein is CASSLTSGYNEQFF. The CDR3 bases are TGTGCCAGCAGCTTAACTAGTGGATACAATGAGCAGTTCTTC.